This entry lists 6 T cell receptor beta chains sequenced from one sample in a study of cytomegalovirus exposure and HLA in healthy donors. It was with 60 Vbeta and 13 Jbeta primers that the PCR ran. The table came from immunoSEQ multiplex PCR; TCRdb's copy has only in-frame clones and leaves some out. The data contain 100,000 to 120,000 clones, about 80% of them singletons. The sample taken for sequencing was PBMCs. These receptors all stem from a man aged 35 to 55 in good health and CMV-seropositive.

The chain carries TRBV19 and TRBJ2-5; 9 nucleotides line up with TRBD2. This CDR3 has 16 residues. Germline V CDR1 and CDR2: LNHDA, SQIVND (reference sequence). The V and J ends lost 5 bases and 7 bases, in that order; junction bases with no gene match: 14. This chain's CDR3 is CASSPSGPSGAGTQYF. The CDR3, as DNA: TGTGCCAGTAGTCCCTCCGGGCCTAGCGGGGCGGGGACCCAGTACTTC.

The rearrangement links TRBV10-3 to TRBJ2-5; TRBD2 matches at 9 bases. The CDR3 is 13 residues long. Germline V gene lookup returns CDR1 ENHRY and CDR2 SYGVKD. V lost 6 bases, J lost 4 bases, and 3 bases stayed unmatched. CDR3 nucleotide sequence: TGTGCCATCAGATCAGCGGGAGGAGAGACCCAGTACTTC. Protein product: CAIRSAGGETQYF.

The CDR3 protein is CASSSPGSREQFF. CDR3 DNA: TGTGCCAGCAGCTCCCCGGGGTCCCGTGAGCAGTTCTTC. The genes are TRBV7-9 and TRBJ2-1; a weak D match, TRBD2 (5 bases). The germline CDR1 and CDR2 sequences are SEHNR and FQNEAQ (reference sequence). The CDR3 covers 13 residues. V lost 4 bases and J 9 bases, leaving 13 bases between the germline ends. Looking up the rest from reference TRBV7-9 and TRBJ2-1 gives the full variable domain: DTGVSQNPRHKITKRGQNVTFRCDPISEHNRLYWYRQTLGQGPEFLTYFQNEAQLEKSRLLSDRFSAERPKGSFSTLEIQRTEQGDSAMYLCASSSPGSREQFFGPGTRLTVL.

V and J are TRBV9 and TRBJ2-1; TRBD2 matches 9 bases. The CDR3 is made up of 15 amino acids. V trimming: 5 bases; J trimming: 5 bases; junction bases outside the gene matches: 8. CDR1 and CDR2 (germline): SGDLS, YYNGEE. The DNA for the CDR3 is TGTGCCAGCAGACCTGTAGCGGGGGAGGACAATGAGCAGTTCTTC. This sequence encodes CASRPVAGEDNEQFF.

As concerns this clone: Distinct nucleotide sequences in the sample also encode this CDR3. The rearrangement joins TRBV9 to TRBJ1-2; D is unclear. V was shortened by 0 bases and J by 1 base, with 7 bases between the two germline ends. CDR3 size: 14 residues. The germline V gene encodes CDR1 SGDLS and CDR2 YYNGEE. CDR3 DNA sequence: TGTGCCAGCAGCGTAGGTGGCAGTAACTATGGCTACACCTTC. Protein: CASSVGGSNYGYTF.

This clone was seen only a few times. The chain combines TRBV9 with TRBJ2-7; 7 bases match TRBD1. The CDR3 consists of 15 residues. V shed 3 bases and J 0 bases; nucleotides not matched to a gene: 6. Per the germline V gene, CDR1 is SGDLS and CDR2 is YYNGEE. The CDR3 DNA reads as TGTGCCAGCAGCGCCCCGGGACAGTACTCCTACGAGCAGTACTTC. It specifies CASSAPGQYSYEQYF. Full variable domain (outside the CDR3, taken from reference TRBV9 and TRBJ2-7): DSGVTQTPKHLITATGQRVTLRCSPRSGDLSVYWYQQSLDQGLQFLIQYYNGEERAKGNILERFSAQQFPDLHSELNLSSLELGDSALYFCASSAPGQYSYEQYFGPGTRLTVT.